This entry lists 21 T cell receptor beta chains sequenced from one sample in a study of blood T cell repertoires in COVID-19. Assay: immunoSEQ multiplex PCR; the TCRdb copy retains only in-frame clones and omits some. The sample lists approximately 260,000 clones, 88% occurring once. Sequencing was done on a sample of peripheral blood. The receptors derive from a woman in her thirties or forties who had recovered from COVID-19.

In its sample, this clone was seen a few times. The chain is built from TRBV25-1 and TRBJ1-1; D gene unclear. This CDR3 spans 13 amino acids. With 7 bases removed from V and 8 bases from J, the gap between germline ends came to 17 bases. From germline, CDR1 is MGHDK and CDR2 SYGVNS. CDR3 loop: CASIKAGGTEAFF. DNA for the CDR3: TGTGCCAGCATTAAGGCGGGAGGAACCGAAGCTTTCTTT. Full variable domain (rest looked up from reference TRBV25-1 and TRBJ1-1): EADIYQTPRYLVIGTGKKITLECSQTMGHDKMYWYQQDPGMELHLIHYSYGVNSTEKGDLSSESTVSRIRTEHFPLTLESARPSHTSQYLCASIKAGGTEAFFGQGTRLTVV.

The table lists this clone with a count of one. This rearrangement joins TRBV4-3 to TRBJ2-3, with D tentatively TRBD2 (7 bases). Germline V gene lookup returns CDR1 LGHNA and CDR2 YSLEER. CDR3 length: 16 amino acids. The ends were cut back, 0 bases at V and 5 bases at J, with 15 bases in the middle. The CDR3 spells CASSQDWSGGQDTQYF. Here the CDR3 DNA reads TGCGCCAGCAGCCAAGATTGGTCGGGGGGACAAGATACGCAGTATTTT.

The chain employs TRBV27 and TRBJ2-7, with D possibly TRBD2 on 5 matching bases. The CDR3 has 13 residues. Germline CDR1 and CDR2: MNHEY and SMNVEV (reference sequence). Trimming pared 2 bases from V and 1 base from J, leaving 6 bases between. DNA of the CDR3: TGTGCCAGCAGTTTAACGGGATCCTACGAGCAGTACTTC. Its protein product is CASSLTGSYEQYF.

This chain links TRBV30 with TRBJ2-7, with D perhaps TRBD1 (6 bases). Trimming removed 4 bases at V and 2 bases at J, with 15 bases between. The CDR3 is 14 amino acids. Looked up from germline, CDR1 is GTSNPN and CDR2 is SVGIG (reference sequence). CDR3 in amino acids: CAWNSLNRAYEQYF. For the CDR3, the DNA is TGTGCCTGGAACTCTTTGAACAGGGCCTACGAGCAGTACTTC.

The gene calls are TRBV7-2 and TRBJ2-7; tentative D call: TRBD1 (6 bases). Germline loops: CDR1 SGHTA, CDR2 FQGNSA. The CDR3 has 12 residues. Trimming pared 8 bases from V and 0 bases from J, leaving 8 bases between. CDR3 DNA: TGTGCCAGCCAACAGGGCTCCTACGAGCAGTACTTC. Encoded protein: CASQQGSYEQYF.

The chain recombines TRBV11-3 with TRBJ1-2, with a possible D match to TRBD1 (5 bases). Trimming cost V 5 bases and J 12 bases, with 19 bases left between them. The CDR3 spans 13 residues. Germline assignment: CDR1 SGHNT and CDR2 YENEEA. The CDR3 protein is CASSGTGVGGHTF. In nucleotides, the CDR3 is TGTGCCAGCAGCGGAACGGGGGTCGGCGGCCACACCTTC.

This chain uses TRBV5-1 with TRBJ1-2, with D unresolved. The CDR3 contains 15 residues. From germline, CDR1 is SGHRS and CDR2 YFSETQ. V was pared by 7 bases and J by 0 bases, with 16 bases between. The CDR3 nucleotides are TGCGCCAGCCTTCCTAGACCGTCAGCTAACTATGGCTACACCTTC. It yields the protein CASLPRPSANYGYTF. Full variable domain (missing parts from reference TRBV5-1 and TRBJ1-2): KAGVTQTPRYLIKTRGQQVTLSCSPISGHRSVSWYQQTPGQGLQFLFEYFSETQRNKGNFPGRFSGRQFSNSRSEMNVSTLELGDSALYLCASLPRPSANYGYTFGSGTRLTVV.

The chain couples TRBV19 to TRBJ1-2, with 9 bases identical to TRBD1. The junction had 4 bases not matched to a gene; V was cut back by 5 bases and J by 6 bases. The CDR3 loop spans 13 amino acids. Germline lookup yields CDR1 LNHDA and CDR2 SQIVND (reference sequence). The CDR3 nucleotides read TGTGCCAGTAGTGATCGGACAGGGGATGGCTACACCTTC. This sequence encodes CASSDRTGDGYTF. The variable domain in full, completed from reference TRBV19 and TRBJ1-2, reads DGGITQSPKYLFRKEGQNVTLSCEQNLNHDAMYWYRQDPGQGLRLIYYSQIVNDFQKGDIAEGYSVSREKKESFPLTVTSAQKNPTAFYLCASSDRTGDGYTFGSGTRLTVV.

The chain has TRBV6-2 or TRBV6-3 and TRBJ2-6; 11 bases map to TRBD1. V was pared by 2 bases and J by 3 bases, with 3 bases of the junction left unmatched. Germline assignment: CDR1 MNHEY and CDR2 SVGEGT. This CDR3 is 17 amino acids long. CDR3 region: CASSYGQGAVGANVLTF. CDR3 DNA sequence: TGTGCCAGCAGTTACGGACAGGGGGCGGTTGGGGCCAACGTCCTGACTTTC.

The DNA for the CDR3 is TGCGCCAGCGGAGACGGGGGCTCCTACGAGCAGTACTTC. Translation gives CASGDGGSYEQYF. V gene TRBV5-1 combines with J gene TRBJ2-7, with D possibly being TRBD2 (6 bases). CDR3 size: 13 residues. Germline lookup yields CDR1 SGHRS and CDR2 YFSETQ. V lost 7 bases, J lost 0 bases, and 11 bases lay in between.

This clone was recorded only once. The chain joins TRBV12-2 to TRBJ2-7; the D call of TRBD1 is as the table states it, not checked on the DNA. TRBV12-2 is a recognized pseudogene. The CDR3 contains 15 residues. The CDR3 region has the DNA TGTGCAAGTCGCTTAGCGCTGTCTTGGGGCGACGAGCAGTACTTC. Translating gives CASRLALSWGDEQYF.

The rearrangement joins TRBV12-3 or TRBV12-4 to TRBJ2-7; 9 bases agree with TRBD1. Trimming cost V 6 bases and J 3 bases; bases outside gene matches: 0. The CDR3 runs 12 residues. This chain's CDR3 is CASRDRGYEQYF. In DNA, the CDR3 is TGTGCCAGCAGGGACAGGGGCTACGAGCAGTACTTC.

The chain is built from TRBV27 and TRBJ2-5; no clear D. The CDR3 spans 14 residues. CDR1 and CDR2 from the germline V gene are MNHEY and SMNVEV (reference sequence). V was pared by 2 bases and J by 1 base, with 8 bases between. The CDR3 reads CASSLLPSQETQYF. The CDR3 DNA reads TGTGCCAGCAGTTTACTCCCTTCCCAAGAGACCCAGTACTTC.

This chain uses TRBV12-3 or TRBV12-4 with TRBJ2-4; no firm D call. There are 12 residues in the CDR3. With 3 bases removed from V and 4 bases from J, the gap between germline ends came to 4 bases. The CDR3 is CASSFQKNIQYF. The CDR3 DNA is TGTGCCAGCAGTTTCCAAAAAAACATTCAGTACTTC.

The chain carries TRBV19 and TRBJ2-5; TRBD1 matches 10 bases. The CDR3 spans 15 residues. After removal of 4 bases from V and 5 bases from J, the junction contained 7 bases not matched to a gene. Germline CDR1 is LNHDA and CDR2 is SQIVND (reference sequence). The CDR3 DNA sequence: TGTGCCAGTAGTAAGGACAGGGGGGGGTCGGAGACCCAGTACTTC. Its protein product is CASSKDRGGSETQYF.

The DNA of the CDR3 is TGTGCCAGCAGCTTAGACAGGGGGGGCTACAATGAGCAGTTCTTC. Protein: CASSLDRGGYNEQFF. This chain uses TRBV7-2 with TRBJ2-1; D is perhaps TRBD1 (8 bases). Germline V gene lookup returns CDR1 SGHTA and CDR2 FQGNSA. Trimming stripped 1 base from V and 3 bases from J, with 10 bases between. This CDR3 has 15 amino acids. The full variable domain, with the rest looked up from reference TRBV7-2 and TRBJ2-1, is GAGVSQSPSNKVTEKGKDVELRCDPISGHTALYWYRQSLGQGLEFLIYFQGNSAPDKSGLPSDRFSAERTGGSVSTLTIQRTQQEDSAVYLCASSLDRGGYNEQFFGPGTRLTVL.

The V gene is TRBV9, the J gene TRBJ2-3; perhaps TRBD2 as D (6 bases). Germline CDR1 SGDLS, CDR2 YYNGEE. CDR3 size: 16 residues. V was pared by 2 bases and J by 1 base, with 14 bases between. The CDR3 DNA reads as TGTGCCAGCAGCGTCACCGGGACTGTCGGCACAGATACGCAGTATTTT. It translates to CASSVTGTVGTDTQYF.

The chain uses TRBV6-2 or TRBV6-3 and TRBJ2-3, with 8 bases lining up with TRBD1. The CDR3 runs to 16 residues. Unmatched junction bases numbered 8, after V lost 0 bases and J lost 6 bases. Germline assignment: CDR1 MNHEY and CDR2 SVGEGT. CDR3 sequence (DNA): TGTGCCAGCAGTTACTCCGAGACAGGGGCATGGGATACGCAGTATTTT. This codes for CASSYSETGAWDTQYF.

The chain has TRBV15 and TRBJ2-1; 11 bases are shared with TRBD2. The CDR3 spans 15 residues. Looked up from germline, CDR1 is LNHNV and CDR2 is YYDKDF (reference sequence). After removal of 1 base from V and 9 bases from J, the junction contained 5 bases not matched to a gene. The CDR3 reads CATSRALAGGTEQFF. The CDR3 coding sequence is TGTGCCACCAGCAGAGCCCTAGCGGGAGGCACTGAGCAGTTCTTC.

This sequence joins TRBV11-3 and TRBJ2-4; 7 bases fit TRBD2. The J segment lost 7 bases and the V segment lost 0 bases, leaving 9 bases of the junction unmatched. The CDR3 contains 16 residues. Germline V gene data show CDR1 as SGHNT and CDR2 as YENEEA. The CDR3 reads CASSLDQAGFRNIQYF. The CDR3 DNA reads TGTGCCAGCAGCTTAGATCAAGCGGGATTCAGGAACATTCAGTACTTC.

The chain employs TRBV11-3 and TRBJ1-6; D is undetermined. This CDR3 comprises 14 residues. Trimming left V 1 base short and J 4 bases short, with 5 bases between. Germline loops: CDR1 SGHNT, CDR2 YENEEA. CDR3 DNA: TGTGCCAGCAGCTTAGGGGAGTATAATTCACCCCTCCACTTT. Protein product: CASSLGEYNSPLHF.